The source of this T cell receptor beta chain is a study of Graves' ophthalmopathy and Graves' hyperthyroidism. Whole-study context: Peripheral blood was gathered at the point of initial diagnosis, before any treatment started. Findings and limits, study-wide: Ophthalmopathy could be told apart from stable hyperthyroidism by a 13-signature model (under 90% sensitivity, approximately 76% specificity). Most expanded clonotypes from thyroid (those above 0.001 frequency) were also found in blood.

The sample holds a few counts of this clonotype. Its specificity is unknown. Transcripts of RNA were the source for amplifying TCR beta CDR3 regions. First-round RT-PCR relied on HTBI primers, and a second-round multiplex PCR came next. TCRdb re-analysed the multiplex PCR reads in MiXCR, keeping a single row per CDR3 protein. Here the sample spans some 250,000 distinct CDR3 sequences, 45% to 55% being singletons. The CDR3 is 15 amino acids. V was clipped by 0 bases and J by 3 bases, with 10 bases between them. The germline gives CDR1 SGDLS, CDR2 YYNGEE. Disease in donors with ophthalmopathy had moderate-to-severe activity, CAS ≥3, NOSPECS ≥4 and under 3 months' duration.

The specimen was peripheral blood. This clonotype was obtained from an adult man with Graves' ophthalmopathy. The V call is TRBV9, the J call TRBJ1-5; tentatively, D is TRBD1 (6 bases). CDR3 region: CASSVVRQVNQPQHF. In nucleotides, the CDR3 is TGTGCCAGCAGCGTAGTTAGACAGGTCAATCAGCCCCAGCATTTT.